This entry lists 28 T cell receptor beta chains sequenced from one sample in a study of blood T cell repertoires in COVID-19. Profiling relied on immunoSEQ multiplex PCR, and the TCRdb table lists in-frame clones only, not all of them. The sample yields a few hundred thousand clones, 70% to 90% seen once. Input material: peripheral blood. The receptor source for this set is a man in his forties with acute or convalescent COVID-19.

Concerning this clone itself: Additional DNA sequences in this sample encode the identical CDR3. This rearrangement joins TRBV4-2 to TRBJ1-3; no clear D. Germline V gene data show CDR1 as LGHNA and CDR2 as YNFKEQ. The V gene lost 6 bases and the J gene lost 9 bases, with 15 bases spanning the gap. The CDR3 runs 13 residues. CDR3 in amino acids: CASSHVPVGTIYF. The CDR3 DNA sequence: TGTGCCAGCAGTCATGTACCGGTTGGCACCATATATTTT.

V usage is TRBV19 and J usage is TRBJ1-1; D might be TRBD1 (5 bases). Per germline, CDR1 LNHDA and CDR2 SQIVND (reference sequence). The CDR3 is 14 residues long. V was trimmed by 5 bases and J by 3 bases, leaving 13 bases between them. CDR3 bases: TGTGCCAGTAGTCCCGGGGGGGGTTACACTGAAGCTTTCTTT. Translating gives CASSPGGGYTEAFF.

For this clone: Different DNA sequences within this sample yield the same CDR3. The V gene is TRBV11-2, the J gene TRBJ2-7; TRBD1 aligns across 7 bases. Trimming at V came to 8 bases and at J to 4 bases, leaving 5 bases not matched to a gene. The CDR3 sequence is 12 residues long. Germline V gene data show CDR1 as SGHAT and CDR2 as FQNNGV. The CDR3 DNA reads as TGTGCCAGCCGACAGGGAGTATACGAGCAGTACTTC. This encodes CASRQGVYEQYF.

The CDR3 nucleotides are TGTGCCAGCAGTTATAACCGGGGGGACGGAAAACTGTTTTTT. This encodes CASSYNRGDGKLFF. The genes are TRBV7-8 and TRBJ1-4; D is perhaps TRBD1 (5 bases). The CDR3 length is 14 residues. Per germline, CDR1 SGHVS and CDR2 FQNEAQ. The V and J ends lost 6 bases and 10 bases respectively, with 18 bases between them.

This clone was recorded a few times. The V gene is TRBV3-1 (or the pseudogene TRBV3-2), the J gene TRBJ1-6, with 10 bases matching TRBD1. Trimming took 8 bases from V and 10 from J; bases not matched to a gene: 11. The CDR3 covers 15 residues. Looked up from germline, CDR1 is LGHDT and CDR2 is YNNKEL (reference sequence). CDR3 nucleotides: TGTGCCAGCTCCCCGGGACAGGGGAAGAACTCACCCCTCCACTTT. It specifies CASSPGQGKNSPLHF.

This clone has just one count. V and J are TRBV6-1 and TRBJ1-6, with D perhaps TRBD1 (5 bases). The CDR3 is 15 amino acids. Germline V gives CDR1 MNHNS, CDR2 SASEGT. V lost 3 bases and J lost 7, with 13 bases in between. As DNA, the CDR3 is TGTGCCAGCAGTGACCAGGGCCTATGGAATTCACCCCTCCACTTT. Its protein is CASSDQGLWNSPLHF.

This chain uses TRBV6-4 with TRBJ1-1; maybe TRBD1 (6 bases). Germline lookup yields CDR1 MRHNA and CDR2 SNTAGT. The CDR3 runs to 17 residues. Between the trimmed V and J ends, which lost 2 bases and 4 bases, there was a span of 20 bases. The CDR3: CASSDPSWGGRGTEAFF. For the CDR3, the DNA is TGTGCCAGCAGTGACCCCTCGTGGGGGGGCCGAGGCACTGAAGCTTTCTTT.

The DNA for the CDR3 is TGTGCCAGCAGCTGGCCGGGACAGACCGGGGAGCTGTTTTTT. Protein sequence: CASSWPGQTGELFF. V gene TRBV7-9 combines with J gene TRBJ2-2; 7 nucleotides align to TRBD1. The CDR3 totals 14 residues. After removal of 4 bases from V and 5 bases from J, the junction contained 4 bases not matched to a gene. Germline V gene sequence: CDR1 SEHNR, CDR2 FQNEAQ (reference sequence). Drawing the rest from reference TRBV7-9 and TRBJ2-2, the complete variable domain is DTGVSQNPRHKITKRGQNVTFRCDPISEHNRLYWYRQTLGQGPEFLTYFQNEAQLEKSRLLSDRFSAERPKGSFSTLEIQRTEQGDSAMYLCASSWPGQTGELFFGEGSRLTVL.

The rearrangement links TRBV18 to TRBJ1-3, with 9 bases that match TRBD1. The CDR3 has 21 residues. CDR1 and CDR2 from the germline V gene are KGHSH and LQKENI. V trimming: 6 bases; J trimming: 2 bases; junction bases outside the gene matches: 23. The CDR3 sequence: CASSPKAAGQGIFTAGNTIYF. The CDR3 DNA sequence: TGTGCCAGCTCCCCCAAGGCGGCGGGACAGGGCATTTTTACAGCTGGAAACACCATATATTTT.

This chain uses TRBV5-4 with TRBJ1-2; a possible D gene is TRBD1 (5 bases). Trimming cost V 4 bases and J 6 bases, with 19 bases left between them. The germline V gene encodes CDR1 SGHNT and CDR2 YYREEE (reference sequence). The CDR3 is 15 residues long. The CDR3 region is CASSPLDRPSDGYTF. The CDR3 DNA reads as TGTGCCAGCAGCCCCTTAGACAGACCGAGTGATGGCTACACCTTC.

The rearrangement uses TRBV5-1 and TRBJ1-2; D is unclear. With 4 bases removed from V and 5 bases from J, the gap between germline ends came to 12 bases. The CDR3 runs to 13 residues. Germline CDR1 is SGHRS and CDR2 is YFSETQ. In DNA, the CDR3 is TGCGCCAGCAGCGAGGGTTCGGCGTATGGCTACACCTTC. Residues: CASSEGSAYGYTF. Full variable domain (outside the CDR3, taken from reference TRBV5-1 and TRBJ1-2): KAGVTQTPRYLIKTRGQQVTLSCSPISGHRSVSWYQQTPGQGLQFLFEYFSETQRNKGNFPGRFSGRQFSNSRSEMNVSTLELGDSALYLCASSEGSAYGYTFGSGTRLTVV.

This chain connects TRBV25-1 to TRBJ1-5; tentative D call: TRBD1 (5 bases). The CDR3 length is 12 residues. The germline gives CDR1 MGHDK, CDR2 SYGVNS. Trimming took off 11 bases at V and 5 bases at J, with 13 bases between the two ends. CDR3 sequence (DNA): TGTGCCGCGGGGAGGGGTGATCAGCCCCAGCATTTT. This gives the protein CAAGRGDQPQHF.

CDR3 sequence (DNA): TGTGCCAGCAGCTTAGTTTATCTGAGGTCTGGAAACACCATATATTTT. Protein product: CASSLVYLRSGNTIYF. The chain links TRBV7-8 to TRBJ1-3; no clear D gene. The CDR3 is made up of 16 amino acids. Germline loops: CDR1 SGHVS, CDR2 FQNEAQ. V shed 1 base and J shed 1 base, with 11 bases lying between them.

The V and J genes are TRBV11-2 and TRBJ1-3, with TRBD1 as a possible D gene (5 bases). Germline V gene sequence: CDR1 SGHAT, CDR2 FQNNGV. V lost 2 bases to trimming and J lost 4 bases, with 9 bases between them. The CDR3 contains 14 residues. CDR3 amino acids: CASSLQGRGNTIYF. The DNA of the CDR3 is TGTGCCAGCAGCTTACAGGGAAGAGGAAACACCATATATTTT.

This chain links TRBV5-4 with TRBJ2-3; D is undetermined. The CDR3 has 14 residues. Germline-derived CDR1 and CDR2 are SGHNT and YYREEE (reference sequence). V lost 0 bases to trimming and J lost 2 bases, with 7 bases between them. CDR3 region: CASSLDSSTDTQYF. Written as DNA, the CDR3 is TGTGCCAGCAGCTTGGACAGTTCCACAGATACGCAGTATTTT.

As regards this clone: The junction does not match germline at one end; this may be a read error. The V call is TRBV5-8, the J call TRBJ1-1; D gene ambiguous. Germline CDR1 is SGHTS and CDR2 is YDEGEE. The CDR3 is made up of 15 amino acids. The CDR3: CASGFGLLMNTEAFF. In DNA, the CDR3 is TGTGCCAGCGGCTTCGGACTCCTAATGAACACTGAAGCTTTCTTT.

The chain recombines TRBV27 with TRBJ1-2; TRBD1 matches 7 bases. With V trimmed by 8 bases and J by 4 bases, 10 bases remained unmatched. The V gene's germline CDR1 is MNHEY and CDR2 SMNVEV (reference sequence). This CDR3 contains 14 residues. CDR3 bases: TGTGCCAGCCGATTCGAAGGGGGCGGCTATGGCTACACCTTC. It encodes CASRFEGGGYGYTF.

The chain employs TRBV7-3 and TRBJ2-3, with a tentative D call TRBD2 (7 bases). The germline V gene encodes CDR1 SGHTA and CDR2 FQGTGA. Trimming pared 5 bases from V and 7 bases from J, leaving 19 bases between. The CDR3 has 15 amino acids. The CDR3: CASSQHGGLAYTQYF. The CDR3 nucleotides read TGTGCCAGCAGCCAACACGGGGGGCTTGCATATACGCAGTATTTT.

The gene calls are TRBV6-5 and TRBJ2-1, with TRBD1 identical over 9 bases. The germline V gene has CDR1 MNHEY and CDR2 SVGAGI. The CDR3 runs to 14 residues. Trimming removed 5 bases from V and 7 bases from J; junction bases left unmatched: 6. CDR3 bases: TGTGCCAGCAGTCGCGGACAGGGGAATAATGAGCAGTTCTTC. As protein: CASSRGQGNNEQFF.

The chain has TRBV4-2 and TRBJ2-1; a weak D match, TRBD1 (5 bases). The V gene's germline CDR1 is LGHNA and CDR2 YNFKEQ. The CDR3 consists of 13 residues. V was trimmed by 0 bases and J by 8 bases, leaving 8 bases between them. The CDR3 sequence is CASSQDQGDEQFF. DNA of the CDR3: TGTGCCAGCAGCCAAGACCAGGGTGATGAGCAGTTCTTC.

The V and J genes are TRBV19 and TRBJ2-7, with D possibly TRBD1 on 6 matching bases. V was pared by 2 bases and J by 1 base, with 12 bases between. The CDR3 has 15 amino acids. Germline CDR1 and CDR2: LNHDA and SQIVND (reference sequence). CDR3 nucleotides: TGTGCCAGTAGTATACAGGACAGCGGATCCTACGAGCAGTACTTC. This translates into CASSIQDSGSYEQYF.

The CDR3 loop reads CASSTLYRGRVETQYF. The CDR3 bases are TGTGCCAGCAGTACGCTATACAGGGGGCGCGTCGAGACCCAGTACTTC. The chain combines TRBV28 with TRBJ2-5; 9 bases line up with TRBD1. After removal of 5 bases from V and 5 bases from J, the junction contained 12 bases not matched to a gene. Per the germline V gene, CDR1 is MDHEN and CDR2 is SYDVKM. The CDR3 sequence is 16 residues long.

The chain carries TRBV7-9 and TRBJ1-3, with D hard to call. The CDR3 contains 15 residues. V lost 0 bases and J 0 bases, leaving 6 bases between the germline ends. The germline V gene has CDR1 SEHNR and CDR2 FQNEAQ (reference sequence). The CDR3 is CASSLAVSSGNTIYF. The CDR3 DNA reads TGTGCCAGCAGCTTAGCGGTCAGCTCTGGAAACACCATATATTTT.

V usage is TRBV7-2 and J usage is TRBJ2-3; 9 bases match TRBD1. Trimming took 5 bases from V and 0 from J; bases not matched to a gene: 6. The CDR3 length is 16 residues. CDR1 is SGHTA and CDR2 is FQGNSA in the germline V gene. As DNA, the CDR3 is TGTGCCAGCAGCCCGGGGACAGGGAGAAGCACAGATACGCAGTATTTT. Amino acid sequence: CASSPGTGRSTDTQYF.

The chain combines TRBV6-5 with TRBJ2-7, with D tentatively TRBD1 (6 bases). The CDR3 has 15 residues. V lost 6 bases to trimming and J lost 5 bases, with 20 bases between them. Germline assignment: CDR1 MNHEY and CDR2 SVGAGI. CDR3 DNA: TGTGCCAGCAGCCCCTTCGGACAGCCCCTGGACGAGCAGTACTTC. Protein sequence: CASSPFGQPLDEQYF.

This chain joins TRBV5-6 and TRBJ1-6; TRBD1 might be the D (5 bases). The CDR3 extends over 15 amino acids. Germline V gives CDR1 SGHDT, CDR2 YYEEEE. V was shortened by 0 bases and J by 3 bases, with 7 bases between the two germline ends. CDR3 in DNA: TGTGCCAGCAGCTTGGGACAGCTCTATAATTCACCCCTCCACTTT. As protein: CASSLGQLYNSPLHF.

The V and J genes are TRBV9 and TRBJ2-5, with TRBD1 identical over 9 bases. V was clipped by 0 bases and J by 5 bases; unmatched bases: 8. The CDR3 spans 16 residues. Looked up from germline, CDR1 is SGDLS and CDR2 is YYNGEE. The chain's CDR3 is CASSVVGTGSMETQYF. In DNA, the CDR3 is TGTGCCAGCAGCGTAGTAGGGACAGGGTCGATGGAGACCCAGTACTTC.

The chain combines TRBV6-5 with TRBJ2-5; 9 bases align to TRBD2. Germline CDR1 reads MNHEY; CDR2 reads SVGAGI. V lost 7 bases to trimming and J lost 1 base; unmatched junction nucleotides: 4. The CDR3 consists of 14 residues. Written as DNA, the CDR3 is TGTGCCAGCAATTCAGCGGGGGGCCAAGAGACCCAGTACTTC. Its translation is CASNSAGGQETQYF.